Listed here are 12 T cell receptor beta chains from one sample, sequenced in a study of shared clonotypes between healthy human individuals. Some clones are missing from TCRdb's copy, which holds only in-frame ones; the method was immunoSEQ multiplex PCR. In the table there are roughly 2,300,000 clones, roughly 92% of which are singletons. Material: naive CD4+ T cells from PBMCs. The subset here: CD45RA+ positively selected. All receptors come from a man aged 18 to 30 in good health. Some clones in this sample may be carry-over from other donors' samples.

The V and J genes are TRBV15 and TRBJ2-1, with 13 positions matching TRBD2. V lost 0 bases, J lost 0 bases, and 5 bases stayed unmatched. This CDR3 has 19 residues. Germline CDR1 reads LNHNV; CDR2 reads YYDKDF (reference sequence). CDR3 protein: CATSRERRTSGSSYNEQFF. The CDR3 DNA reads TGTGCCACCAGCAGAGAACGAAGGACTAGCGGGAGCTCCTACAATGAGCAGTTCTTC.

This chain uses TRBV11-3 with TRBJ2-5; D not resolved. V lost 5 bases and J 5 bases, leaving 12 bases between the germline ends. The length of the CDR3 is 13 residues. Germline assignment: CDR1 SGHNT and CDR2 YENEEA. CDR3 DNA sequence: TGTGCCAGCAGCCGCGGATACGCGGAGACCCAGTACTTC. The encoded protein is CASSRGYAETQYF.

The chain uses TRBV4-1 and TRBJ2-5, with D perhaps TRBD2 (6 bases). This CDR3 is 21 amino acids long. Germline V gene sequence: CDR1 MGHRA, CDR2 YSYEKL. V lost 3 bases and J 0 bases, leaving 29 bases between the germline ends. The DNA of the CDR3 is TGCGCCAGCAGCCATCCCACGGGCATCGGGACTTCATATAAGCACCAAGAGACCCAGTACTTC. Translation gives CASSHPTGIGTSYKHQETQYF.

This chain links TRBV25-1 with TRBJ2-5, with 9 bases aligning to TRBD2. Germline V gene sequence: CDR1 MGHDK, CDR2 SYGVNS. The CDR3 length is 17 residues. V was clipped by 4 bases and J by 5 bases; unmatched bases: 14. CDR3 amino acids: CASSARRLAGSLETQYF. CDR3 DNA: TGTGCCAGCAGTGCCCGGCGGCTAGCGGGGAGTTTGGAGACCCAGTACTTC.

This chain links TRBV6-1 with TRBJ2-5; D not resolved. This CDR3 spans 14 amino acids. V lost 4 bases and J lost 4, with 13 bases in between. Germline CDR1 and CDR2: MNHNS and SASEGT. The CDR3 spells CASSVTRPPETQYF. DNA for the CDR3: TGTGCCAGCAGTGTCACCAGACCTCCAGAGACCCAGTACTTC.

This clone was observed a single time. Other DNA sequences within the sample encode an identical CDR3. The rearrangement joins TRBV10-3 to TRBJ1-3; 7 nucleotides align to TRBD1. Trimming removed 3 bases from V and 0 bases from J; junction bases left unmatched: 2. Germline CDR1 is ENHRY and CDR2 is SYGVKD. The CDR3 spans 15 residues. The CDR3 reads CAISERQGSGNTIYF. The CDR3 coding sequence is TGTGCCATCAGTGAACGACAGGGCTCTGGAAACACCATATATTTT.

The chain joins TRBV6-4 to TRBJ1-4, with TRBD1 as a possible D gene (6 bases). This CDR3 contains 14 residues. V lost 4 bases, J lost 6 bases, and 12 bases lay in between. The germline gives CDR1 MRHNA, CDR2 SNTAGT. The CDR3 DNA reads as TGTGCCAGCAGTGTACAGGGACGGGATGAAAAACTGTTTTTT. This translates into CASSVQGRDEKLFF.

The genes are TRBV15 and TRBJ2-1; D is perhaps TRBD1 or TRBD2 (5 bases each). CDR1 is LNHNV, CDR2 YYDKDF, per germline (reference sequence). With 0 bases removed from V and 15 bases from J, the gap between germline ends came to 15 bases. The CDR3 covers 13 residues. The CDR3 sequence is CATSRDRDRLRFF. The CDR3 DNA reads TGTGCCACCAGCAGAGATCGGGACCGTCTTAGGTTCTTC.

This clone was counted only a few times. The chain recombines TRBV28 with TRBJ1-5, with 9 positions matching TRBD1. The J segment lost 4 bases and the V segment lost 6 bases, leaving 16 bases of the junction unmatched. Germline-derived CDR1 and CDR2 are MDHEN and SYDVKM. The CDR3 consists of 18 residues. The CDR3 region has the DNA TGTGCCAGCAGGCAAGTGCCCTCCGGGACAGGGCGTAATCAGCCCCAGCATTTT. Encoded protein: CASRQVPSGTGRNQPQHF.

The rearrangement links TRBV2 to TRBJ2-1; possibly TRBD2 for D (6 bases). Germline V gives CDR1 SNHLY, CDR2 FYNNEI. The V and J ends lost 6 bases and 2 bases respectively, with 17 bases between them. The CDR3 covers 16 residues. In DNA form, the CDR3 reads TGTGCCAGCAGCTATCGCGGCGGGATTACCTACAATGAGCAGTTCTTC. The encoded protein is CASSYRGGITYNEQFF.

This clone appeared once. The chain is built from TRBV7-3 and TRBJ2-3; D gene uncertain. CDR3 length: 14 amino acids. CDR1 SGHTA and CDR2 FQGTGA come from the germline V gene. Trimming stripped 0 bases from V and 4 bases from J, with 8 bases between. In DNA form, the CDR3 reads TGTGCCAGCAGCTTAACAGGGATCTCAGATACGCAGTATTTT. Its protein product is CASSLTGISDTQYF.

This chain joins TRBV15 and TRBJ2-7; no clear D gene. Germline V lookup: CDR1 LNHNV, CDR2 YYDKDF (reference sequence). The CDR3 has 13 amino acids. Trimming cost V 6 bases and J 0 bases, with 9 bases left between them. The CDR3 region has the DNA TGTGCCACCAGTAGGGTCCTCTCCTACGAGCAGTACTTC. It yields the protein CATSRVLSYEQYF. The full variable domain, completed using reference TRBV15 and TRBJ2-7, is DAMVIQNPRYQVTQFGKPVTLSCSQTLNHNVMYWYQQKSSQAPKLLFHYYDKDFNNEADTPDNFQSRRPNTSFCFLDIRSPGLGDTAMYLCATSRVLSYEQYFGPGTRLTVT.